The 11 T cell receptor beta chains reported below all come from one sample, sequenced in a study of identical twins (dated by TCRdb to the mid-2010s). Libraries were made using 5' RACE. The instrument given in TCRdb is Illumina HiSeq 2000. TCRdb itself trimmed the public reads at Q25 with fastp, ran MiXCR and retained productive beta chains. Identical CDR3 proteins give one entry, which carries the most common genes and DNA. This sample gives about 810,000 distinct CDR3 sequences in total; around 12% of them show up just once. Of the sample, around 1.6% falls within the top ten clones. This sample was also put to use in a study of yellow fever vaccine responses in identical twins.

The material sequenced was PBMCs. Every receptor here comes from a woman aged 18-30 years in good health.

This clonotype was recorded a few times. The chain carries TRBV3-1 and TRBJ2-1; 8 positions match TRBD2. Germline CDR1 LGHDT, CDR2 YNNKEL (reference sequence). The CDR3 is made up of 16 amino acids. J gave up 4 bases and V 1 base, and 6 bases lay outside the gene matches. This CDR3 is CASSQVGSGSYNEQFF. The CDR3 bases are TGTGCCAGCAGCCAAGTGGGGAGCGGGAGTTACAATGAGCAGTTCTTC.

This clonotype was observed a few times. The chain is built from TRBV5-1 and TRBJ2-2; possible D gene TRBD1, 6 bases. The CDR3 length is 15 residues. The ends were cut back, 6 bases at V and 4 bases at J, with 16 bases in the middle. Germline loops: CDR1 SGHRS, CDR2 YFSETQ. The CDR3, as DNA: TGCGCCAGCACCCAGGGGCCAGATATCACCGGGGAGCTGTTTTTT. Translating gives CASTQGPDITGELFF.

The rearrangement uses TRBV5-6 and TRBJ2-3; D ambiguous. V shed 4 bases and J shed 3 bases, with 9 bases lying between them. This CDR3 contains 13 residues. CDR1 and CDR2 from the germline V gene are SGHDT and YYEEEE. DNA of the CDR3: TGTGCCAGCAGCAGAGCCACTACAGATACGCAGTATTTT. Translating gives CASSRATTDTQYF.

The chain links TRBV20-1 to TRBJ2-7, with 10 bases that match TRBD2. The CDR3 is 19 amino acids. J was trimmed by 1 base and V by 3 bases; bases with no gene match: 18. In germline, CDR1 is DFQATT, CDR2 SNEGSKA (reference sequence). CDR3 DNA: TGCAGTGCTAGTCGTTCGGCTAGCGGGAGAGGTATCCCTTCCTACGAGCAGTACTTC. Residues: CSASRSASGRGIPSYEQYF.

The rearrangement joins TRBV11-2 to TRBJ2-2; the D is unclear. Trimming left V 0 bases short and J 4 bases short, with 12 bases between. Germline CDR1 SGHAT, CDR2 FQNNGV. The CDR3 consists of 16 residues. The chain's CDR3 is CASSLDASTATGELFF. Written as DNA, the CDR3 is TGTGCCAGCAGCTTAGATGCCTCCACCGCCACCGGGGAGCTGTTTTTT.

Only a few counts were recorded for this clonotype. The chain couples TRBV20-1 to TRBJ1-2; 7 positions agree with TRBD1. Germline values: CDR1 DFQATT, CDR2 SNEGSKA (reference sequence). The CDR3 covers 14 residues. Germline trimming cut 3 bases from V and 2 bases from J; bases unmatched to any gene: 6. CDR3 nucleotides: TGCAGTGCTAGGCAGGGACAGACAAACTATGGCTACACCTTC. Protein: CSARQGQTNYGYTF.

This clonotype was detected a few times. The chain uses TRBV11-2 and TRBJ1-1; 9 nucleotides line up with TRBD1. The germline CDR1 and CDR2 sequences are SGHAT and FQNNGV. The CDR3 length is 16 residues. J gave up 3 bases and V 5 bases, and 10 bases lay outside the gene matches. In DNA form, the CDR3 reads TGTGCCAGCAGCCCCGACAGGGGGATTTCGTACACTGAAGCTTTCTTT. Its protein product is CASSPDRGISYTEAFF.

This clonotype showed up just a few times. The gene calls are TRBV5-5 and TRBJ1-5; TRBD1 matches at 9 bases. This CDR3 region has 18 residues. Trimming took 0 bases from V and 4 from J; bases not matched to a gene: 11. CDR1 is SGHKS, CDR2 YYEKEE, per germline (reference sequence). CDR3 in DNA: TGTGCCAGCAGCTTGGCCTCGGGGGGACAGGGATTTAATCAGCCCCAGCATTTT. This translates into CASSLASGGQGFNQPQHF.

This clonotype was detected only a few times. The CDR3 protein is CASSSRHPNYGYTF. The DNA for the CDR3 is TGTGCCAGCTCTTCCCGCCACCCTAACTATGGCTACACCTTC. This sequence joins TRBV27 and TRBJ1-2, with unresolved D. Trimming cost V 8 bases and J 0 bases, with 13 bases left between them. Germline assignment: CDR1 MNHEY and CDR2 SMNVEV (reference sequence). This CDR3 spans 14 amino acids.

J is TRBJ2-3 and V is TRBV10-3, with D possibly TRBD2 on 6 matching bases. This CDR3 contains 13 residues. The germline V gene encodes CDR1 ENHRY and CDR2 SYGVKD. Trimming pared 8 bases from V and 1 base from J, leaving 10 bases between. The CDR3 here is CAIDASGTDTQYF. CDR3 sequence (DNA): TGTGCCATCGACGCTAGCGGCACAGATACGCAGTATTTT.

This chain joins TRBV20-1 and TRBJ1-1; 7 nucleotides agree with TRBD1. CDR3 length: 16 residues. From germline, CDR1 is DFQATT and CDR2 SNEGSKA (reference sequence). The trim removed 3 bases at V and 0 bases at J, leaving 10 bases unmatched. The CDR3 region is CSASRITGTVNTEAFF. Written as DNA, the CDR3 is TGCAGTGCTAGCCGGATAACCGGGACAGTGAACACTGAAGCTTTCTTT.